Listed here are 5 T cell receptor beta chains from one sample, sequenced in a study of neoadjuvant anti-PD-1 for oral cavity cancer. Libraries were prepared by immunoSEQ multiplex PCR; TCRdb keeps only in-frame clonotypes and omits some of them. The table lists approximately 15,000 clones, 55% to 70% of them singletons. The source was PBMCs, collected before nivolumab (anti-PD-1) treatment. The receptor set was obtained from a person aged 35-80 years with oral cavity squamous cell carcinoma.

The chain combines TRBV19 with TRBJ2-3; 7 bases fit TRBD2. The junction had 12 bases not matched to a gene; V was cut back by 5 bases and J by 4 bases. The CDR3 is made up of 16 amino acids. Germline CDR1 is LNHDA and CDR2 is SQIVND (reference sequence). CDR3: CASSGSSGSPPDTQYF. The DNA of the CDR3 is TGTGCCAGTAGTGGGTCTAGCGGTTCCCCCCCAGATACGCAGTATTTT.

This sequence joins TRBV6-6 and TRBJ1-5; 7 nucleotides line up with TRBD1. The V gene's germline CDR1 is MNHNY and CDR2 SVGAGI (reference sequence). This CDR3 comprises 15 residues. Trimming at V came to 2 bases and at J to 5 bases, leaving 6 bases not matched to a gene. CDR3: CASSYDSTGYQPQHF. CDR3 nucleotides: TGTGCCAGCAGTTACGATTCGACAGGGTATCAGCCCCAGCATTTT.

This chain links TRBV7-8 with TRBJ2-1, with D possibly TRBD2 on 5 matching bases. Germline V gene lookup returns CDR1 SGHVS and CDR2 FQNEAQ. The CDR3 extends over 15 amino acids. Deletions cut 6 bases from V and 2 bases from J, with 14 bases between. This chain's CDR3 is CASSYGRATYNEQFF. In DNA form, the CDR3 reads TGTGCCAGCAGTTACGGGCGGGCCACCTACAATGAGCAGTTCTTC.

The CDR3 coding sequence is TGTGCCTCCGAACTAGGAGGAAACTCCTACGAGCAGTACTTC. Protein: CASELGGNSYEQYF. This sequence joins TRBV2 and TRBJ2-7; TRBD2 might be the D (5 bases). The CDR3 runs to 14 residues. Germline V gene sequence: CDR1 SNHLY, CDR2 FYNNEI. Trimming pared 11 bases from V and 0 bases from J, leaving 17 bases between.

The rearrangement joins TRBV5-1 to TRBJ2-3, with D possibly being TRBD1 (6 bases). The germline gives CDR1 SGHRS, CDR2 YFSETQ. This CDR3 has 14 amino acids. Trimming pared 5 bases from V and 5 bases from J, leaving 15 bases between. This CDR3 is CASRASGAVDTQYF. DNA for the CDR3: TGCGCCAGCAGAGCGTCAGGGGCTGTAGATACGCAGTATTTT.